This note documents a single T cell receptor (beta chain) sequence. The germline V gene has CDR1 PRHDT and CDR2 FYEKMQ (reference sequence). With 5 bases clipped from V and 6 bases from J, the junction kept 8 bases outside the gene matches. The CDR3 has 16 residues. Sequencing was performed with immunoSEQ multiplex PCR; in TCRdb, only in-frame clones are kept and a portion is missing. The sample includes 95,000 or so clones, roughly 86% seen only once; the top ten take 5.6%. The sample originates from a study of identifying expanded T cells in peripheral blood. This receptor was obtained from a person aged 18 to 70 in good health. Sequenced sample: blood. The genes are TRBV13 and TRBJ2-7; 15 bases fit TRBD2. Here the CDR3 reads CASSPGLAGGDVEQYF. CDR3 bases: TGTGCCAGCAGCCCCGGACTAGCGGGGGGGGACGTCGAGCAGTACTTC.